These T cell receptor beta chains were read from a single sample in a study of response to subunit inactivated influenza vaccine. One entry per CDR3 protein results from TCRdb running MiXCR on the RT-PCR reads. The repertoire holds roughly 180,000 distinct CDR3 sequences, with around a tenth as singletons. The sample was non-naive T cells sorted from PBMCs, taken on the day of vaccination. The receptor set was obtained from a man aged 45-60 years who received an inactivated influenza vaccine. Both conserved end residues are part of each CDR3. The D gene is left open where the match is weak. Size tells how often a clone was seen (once, few, many) or the class of an expanded clone, and some rows leave it out.

abundance: few; v_gene: TRBV7-9; d_gene: -; j_gene: TRBJ2-3; CDR3aa: CASSLFLARPDTQYF; CDR3nt: TGTGCCAGCAGCTTATTTCTAGCCCGCCCAGATACGCAGTATTTT
abundance: many; v_gene: TRBV24-1; d_gene: -; j_gene: TRBJ2-3; CDR3aa: CATEGMRDSKNPDTQYF; CDR3nt: TGTGCCACGGAAGGCATGCGGGACAGCAAAAATCCAGATACGCAGTATTTT
abundance: -; v_gene: TRBV6-1; d_gene: -; j_gene: TRBJ2-5; CDR3aa: CASSEWQVGTTQYF; CDR3nt: TGTGCCAGCAGTGAATGGCAGGTCGGGACGACCCAGTACTTC
abundance: -; v_gene: TRBV4-3; d_gene: TRBD1; j_gene: TRBJ2-7; CDR3aa: CASSAYRGQNSEQYF; CDR3nt: TGCGCCAGCAGCGCTTACAGGGGGCAAAACAGCGAGCAGTACTTC
abundance: many; v_gene: TRBV28; d_gene: -; j_gene: TRBJ2-7; CDR3aa: CASSFRLDSLSYEQYF; CDR3nt: TGTGCCAGCAGTTTTCGACTGGACAGTCTGTCCTACGAGCAGTACTTC
abundance: -; v_gene: TRBV5-1; d_gene: TRBD1; j_gene: TRBJ1-4; CDR3aa: CASRQGTGLEKLFF; CDR3nt: TGCGCCAGCCGCCAAGGGACAGGTCTTGAAAAACTGTTTTTT
abundance: few; v_gene: TRBV7-2; d_gene: TRBD2; j_gene: TRBJ2-7; CDR3aa: CASSFGGGLTYEQYF; CDR3nt: TGTGCCAGCAGCTTCGGCGGGGGGCTAACCTACGAGCAGTACTTC
abundance: few; v_gene: TRBV19; d_gene: -; j_gene: TRBJ1-6; CDR3aa: CASTSDSSYNSPLHF; CDR3nt: TGTGCCAGTACCTCAGACAGCTCCTATAATTCACCCCTCCACTTT
abundance: many; v_gene: TRBV6-5; d_gene: -; j_gene: TRBJ2-1; CDR3aa: CASGRREQFF; CDR3nt: TGTGCCAGCGGACGTCGGGAGCAGTTCTTC
abundance: many; v_gene: TRBV11-2; d_gene: TRBD2; j_gene: TRBJ2-1; CDR3aa: CASSFSGRGEQFF; CDR3nt: TGTGCCAGCAGCTTTAGCGGGAGAGGTGAGCAGTTCTTC
abundance: -; v_gene: TRBV24-1; d_gene: -; j_gene: TRBJ2-1; CDR3aa: CAIAAGGSYNEQFF; CDR3nt: TGTGCCATTGCGGCTGGGGGCTCTTACAATGAGCAGTTCTTC
abundance: few; v_gene: TRBV4-1; d_gene: TRBD2; j_gene: TRBJ2-1; CDR3aa: CASSQGALAVSNEQFF; CDR3nt: TGCGCCAGCAGCCAAGGGGCCCTAGCGGTCTCCAATGAGCAGTTCTTC
abundance: many; v_gene: TRBV28; d_gene: -; j_gene: TRBJ2-5; CDR3aa: CASSPRRWAQETQYF; CDR3nt: TGTGCCAGCAGTCCTAGGAGATGGGCCCAAGAGACCCAGTACTTC
abundance: -; v_gene: TRBV4-3; d_gene: -; j_gene: TRBJ1-4; CDR3aa: CASSQDGGPLNEKLFF; CDR3nt: TGCGCCAGCAGCCAAGATGGGGGACCTCTAAACGAAAAACTGTTTTTT